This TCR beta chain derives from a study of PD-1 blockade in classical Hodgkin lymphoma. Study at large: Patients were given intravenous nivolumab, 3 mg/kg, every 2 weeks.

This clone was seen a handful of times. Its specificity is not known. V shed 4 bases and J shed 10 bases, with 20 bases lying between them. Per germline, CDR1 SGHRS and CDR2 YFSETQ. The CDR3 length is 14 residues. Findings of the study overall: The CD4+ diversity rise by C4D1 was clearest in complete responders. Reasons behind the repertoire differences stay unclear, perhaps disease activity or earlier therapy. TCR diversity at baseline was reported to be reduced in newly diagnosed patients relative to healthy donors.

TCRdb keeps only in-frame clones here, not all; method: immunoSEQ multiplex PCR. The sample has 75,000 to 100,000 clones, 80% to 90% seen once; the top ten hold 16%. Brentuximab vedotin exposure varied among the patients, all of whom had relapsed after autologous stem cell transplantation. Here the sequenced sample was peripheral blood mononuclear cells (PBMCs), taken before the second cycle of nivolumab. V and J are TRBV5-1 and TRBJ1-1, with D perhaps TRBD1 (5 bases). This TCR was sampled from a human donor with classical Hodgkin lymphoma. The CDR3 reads CASSPGTGSGLAFF. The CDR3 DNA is TGCGCCAGCAGCCCGGGGACGGGCTCGGGTTTAGCTTTCTTT.